These T cell receptor beta chains were read from a single sample in a study of T-cell memory formation after mild COVID-19. In TCRdb, the 5' RACE reads were re-called with MiXCR into one record per CDR3 protein. The data hold about 430,000 distinct CDR3 sequences, with 24% observed a single time. Sequencing used PBMCs or a T cell subset sorted from them (not recorded which). The receptors shown here come from an adult woman who had mild COVID-19 (a few samples of this study predate the infection). Cell type and time point are not known. The CDR3 runs from the conserved cysteine through the conserved F or W. A D gene is named only where the DNA matches it firmly. A clone size is listed for some rows: how often the clone was seen (once, few, many), or a class if it is expanded.

j_call: TRBJ2-5; cdr3_length: 15; clone_size: .; d_call: .; v_call: TRBV29-1; cdr3_nt: TGCAGCGTTGGGCCCGAGGGGCCCGACCAAGAGACCCAGTACTTC; cdr3_aa: CSVGPEGPDQETQYF
j_call: TRBJ2-3; cdr3_length: 14; clone_size: .; d_call: .; v_call: TRBV24-1; cdr3_nt: TGTGCCACCAGCTACGGATCTTCTGGGGATACGCAGTATTTT; cdr3_aa: CATSYGSSGDTQYF
j_call: TRBJ2-1; cdr3_length: 16; clone_size: few; d_call: TRBD1; v_call: TRBV6-1; cdr3_nt: TGTGCCAGCAACGACAGGGGGCCAGATCCTTACAATGAGCAGTTCTTC; cdr3_aa: CASNDRGPDPYNEQFF
j_call: TRBJ2-5; cdr3_length: 13; clone_size: few; d_call: .; v_call: TRBV7-2; cdr3_nt: TGTGCCAGCAGCCTAGGGGTCGTGGAGACCCAGTACTTC; cdr3_aa: CASSLGVVETQYF
j_call: TRBJ2-1; cdr3_length: 14; clone_size: once; d_call: TRBD2; v_call: TRBV30; cdr3_nt: TGTGCCGGGCATATAGCGGGGTTCTACAATGAGCAGTTCTTC; cdr3_aa: CAGHIAGFYNEQFF
j_call: TRBJ1-5; cdr3_length: 15; clone_size: few; d_call: .; v_call: TRBV20-1; cdr3_nt: TGCAGTGCTAGAGTAGGGGGAACACACAATCAGCCCCAGCATTTT; cdr3_aa: CSARVGGTHNQPQHF
j_call: TRBJ2-7; cdr3_length: 14; clone_size: .; d_call: .; v_call: TRBV5-1; cdr3_nt: TGCGCCAGCAGCAGTGGGTCGGGGAGCTACGAGCAGTACTTC; cdr3_aa: CASSSGSGSYEQYF
j_call: TRBJ2-1; cdr3_length: 15; clone_size: few; d_call: TRBD2; v_call: TRBV24-1; cdr3_nt: TGTGCCACCAGTGCCGCCAGCGGGAGTCGCAATGAGCAGTTCTTC; cdr3_aa: CATSAASGSRNEQFF
j_call: TRBJ1-2; cdr3_length: 14; clone_size: few; d_call: TRBD1; v_call: TRBV12-3/TRBV12-4; cdr3_nt: TGTGCCAGCAGTCCAACAGGGGTGGTTGGGGGCTACACCTTC; cdr3_aa: CASSPTGVVGGYTF
j_call: TRBJ1-1; cdr3_length: 16; clone_size: few; d_call: .; v_call: TRBV19; cdr3_nt: TGTGCCAGTAGTATAGATCCGGGACACCGGACGAGTGAAGCTTTCTTT; cdr3_aa: CASSIDPGHRTSEAFF
j_call: TRBJ1-6; cdr3_length: 13; clone_size: .; d_call: .; v_call: TRBV12-3/TRBV12-4; cdr3_nt: TGTGCCAGCACCCGGAAAAATAATTCACCCCTCCACTTT; cdr3_aa: CASTRKNNSPLHF
j_call: TRBJ1-2; cdr3_length: 15; clone_size: few; d_call: .; v_call: TRBV7-8; cdr3_nt: TGTGCCAGCAGCTTAGTAGTCAGGGGTCCCTATGGCTACACCTTC; cdr3_aa: CASSLVVRGPYGYTF
j_call: TRBJ2-2; cdr3_length: 16; clone_size: .; d_call: .; v_call: TRBV5-1; cdr3_nt: TGCGCCAGCAGTCCCACCGGGACGGCGAACACCGGGGAGCTGTTTTTT; cdr3_aa: CASSPTGTANTGELFF
j_call: TRBJ1-1; cdr3_length: 15; clone_size: .; d_call: .; v_call: TRBV18; cdr3_nt: TGTGCCAGCTCCCCTTTCGATGTCACTTACACTGAAGCTTTCTTT; cdr3_aa: CASSPFDVTYTEAFF
j_call: TRBJ1-1; cdr3_length: 14; clone_size: once; d_call: TRBD1; v_call: TRBV27; cdr3_nt: TGTGCCAGCAGTCAACAGGGGAGGGAAACTGAAGCTTTCTTT; cdr3_aa: CASSQQGRETEAFF
j_call: TRBJ1-2; cdr3_length: 22; clone_size: .; d_call: .; v_call: TRBV7-6; cdr3_nt: TGTGCCAGCAGCTTAGCCCTTAGCTCCTGGACGGGTCGTGGATCCCCCCCGTATGGCTACACCTTC; cdr3_aa: CASSLALSSWTGRGSPPYGYTF
j_call: TRBJ2-2; cdr3_length: 15; clone_size: once; d_call: .; v_call: TRBV7-6; cdr3_nt: TGTGCCAGCAGCCGCCCCGGAGAGGCGACCGGGGAGCTGTTTTTT; cdr3_aa: CASSRPGEATGELFF
j_call: TRBJ1-1; cdr3_length: 14; clone_size: .; d_call: .; v_call: TRBV3-1; cdr3_nt: TGTGCCAGCAGCCATCTCGAGGGGGGGACTGAAGCTTTCTTT; cdr3_aa: CASSHLEGGTEAFF